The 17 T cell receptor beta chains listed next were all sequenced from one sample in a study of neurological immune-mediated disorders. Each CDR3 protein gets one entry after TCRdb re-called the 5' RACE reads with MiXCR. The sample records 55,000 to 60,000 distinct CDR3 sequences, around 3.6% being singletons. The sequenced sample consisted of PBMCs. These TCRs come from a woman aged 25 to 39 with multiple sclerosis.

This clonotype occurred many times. The CDR3 DNA follows: TGTGCCATCAGTGGGGCGCGGGACACCGGGGAGCTGTTTTTT. It translates to CAISGARDTGELFF. The chain couples TRBV10-3 to TRBJ2-2, with a weak D call TRBD2 (5 bases). The CDR3 runs to 14 residues. CDR1 ENHRY and CDR2 SYGVKD come from the germline V gene. V gave up 4 bases and J gave up 3 bases, with 9 bases separating them.

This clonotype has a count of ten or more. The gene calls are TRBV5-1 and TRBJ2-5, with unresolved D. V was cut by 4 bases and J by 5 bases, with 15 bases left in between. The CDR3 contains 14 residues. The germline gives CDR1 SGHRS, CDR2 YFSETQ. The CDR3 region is CASSPSVFSETQYF. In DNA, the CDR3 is TGCGCCAGCAGCCCTTCGGTGTTTTCCGAGACCCAGTACTTC.

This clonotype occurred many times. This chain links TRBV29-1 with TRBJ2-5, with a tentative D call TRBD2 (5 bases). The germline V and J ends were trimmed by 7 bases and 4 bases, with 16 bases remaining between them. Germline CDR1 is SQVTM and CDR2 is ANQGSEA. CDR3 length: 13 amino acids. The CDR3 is CSAVRGMGETQYF. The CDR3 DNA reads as TGCAGCGCAGTTAGAGGGATGGGAGAGACCCAGTACTTC. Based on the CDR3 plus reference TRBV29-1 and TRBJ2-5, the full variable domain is SAVISQKPSRDICQRGTSLTIQCQVDSQVTMMFWYRQQPGQSLTLIATANQGSEATYESGFVIDKFPISRPNLTFSTLTVSNMSPEDSSIYLCSAVRGMGETQYFGPGTRLLVL.

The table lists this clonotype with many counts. CDR3 loop: CASSLGILSSGNTIYF. The CDR3 nucleotides read TGTGCCAGCAGCTTAGGGATTCTTAGCTCTGGAAACACCATATATTTT. The rearrangement links TRBV5-6 to TRBJ1-3; D not certain. CDR1 SGHDT and CDR2 YYEEEE come from the germline V gene. CDR3 length: 16 residues. V lost 2 bases, J lost 0 bases, and 12 bases lay in between.

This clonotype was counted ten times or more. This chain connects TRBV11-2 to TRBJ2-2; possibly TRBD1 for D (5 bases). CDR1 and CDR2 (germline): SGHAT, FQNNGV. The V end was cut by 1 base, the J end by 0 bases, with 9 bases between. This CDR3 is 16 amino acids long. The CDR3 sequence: CASSLVQGANTGELFF. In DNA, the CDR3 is TGTGCCAGCAGCTTAGTTCAGGGCGCGAACACCGGGGAGCTGTTTTTT. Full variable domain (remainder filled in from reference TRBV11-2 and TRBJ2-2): EAGVAQSPRYKIIEKRQSVAFWCNPISGHATLYWYQQILGQGPKLLIQFQNNGVVDDSQLPKDRFSAERLKGVDSTLKIQPAKLEDSAVYLCASSLVQGANTGELFFGEGSRLTVL.

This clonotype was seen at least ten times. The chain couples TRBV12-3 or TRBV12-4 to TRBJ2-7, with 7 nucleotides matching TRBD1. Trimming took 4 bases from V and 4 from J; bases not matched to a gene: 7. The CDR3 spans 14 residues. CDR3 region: CASSSPGTVYEQYF. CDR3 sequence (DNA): TGTGCCAGCAGTTCGCCCGGGACAGTGTACGAGCAGTACTTC.

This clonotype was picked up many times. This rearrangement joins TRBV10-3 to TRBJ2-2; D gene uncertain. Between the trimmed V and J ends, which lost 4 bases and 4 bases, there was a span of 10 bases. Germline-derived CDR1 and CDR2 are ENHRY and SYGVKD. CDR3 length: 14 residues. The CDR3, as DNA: TGTGCCATCAGTGTTCAGCGACTCACCGGGGAGCTGTTTTTT. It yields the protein CAISVQRLTGELFF.

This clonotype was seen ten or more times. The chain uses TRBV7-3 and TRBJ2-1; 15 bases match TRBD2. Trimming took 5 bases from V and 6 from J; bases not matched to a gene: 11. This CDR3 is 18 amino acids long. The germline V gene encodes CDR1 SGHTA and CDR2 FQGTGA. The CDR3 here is CASSPQGLAGGSVNEQFF. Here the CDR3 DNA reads TGTGCCAGCAGCCCCCAGGGACTAGCGGGAGGATCTGTCAATGAGCAGTTCTTC.

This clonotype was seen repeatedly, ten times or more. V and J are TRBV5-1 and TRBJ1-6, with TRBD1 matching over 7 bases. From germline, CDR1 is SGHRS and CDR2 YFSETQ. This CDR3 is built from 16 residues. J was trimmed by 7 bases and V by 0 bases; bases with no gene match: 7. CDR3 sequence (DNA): TGCGCCAGCAGCTTGGAGGGACAGCAACAAAATTCACCCCTCCACTTT. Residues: CASSLEGQQQNSPLHF.

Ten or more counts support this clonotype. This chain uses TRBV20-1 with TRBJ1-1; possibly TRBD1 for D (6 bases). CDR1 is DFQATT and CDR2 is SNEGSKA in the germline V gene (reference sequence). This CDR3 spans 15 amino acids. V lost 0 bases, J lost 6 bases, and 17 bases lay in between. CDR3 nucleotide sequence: TGCAGTGCTAGAGACGCCCCCTGGGAGGGGGCTGAAGCTTTCTTT. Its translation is CSARDAPWEGAEAFF.

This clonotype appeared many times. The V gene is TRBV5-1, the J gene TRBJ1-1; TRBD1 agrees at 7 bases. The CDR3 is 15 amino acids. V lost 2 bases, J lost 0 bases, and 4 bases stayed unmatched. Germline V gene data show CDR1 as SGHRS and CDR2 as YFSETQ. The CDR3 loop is CASSFTGVLNTEAFF. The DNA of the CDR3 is TGCGCCAGCAGCTTCACAGGGGTGCTGAACACTGAAGCTTTCTTT.

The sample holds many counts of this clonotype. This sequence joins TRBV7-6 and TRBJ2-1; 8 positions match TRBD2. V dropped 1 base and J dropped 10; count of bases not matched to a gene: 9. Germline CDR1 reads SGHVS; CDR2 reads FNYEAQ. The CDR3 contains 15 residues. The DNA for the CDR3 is TGTGCCAGCAGCTTAGTGGGACTAGGGGTCGGGGAGCAGTTCTTC. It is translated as CASSLVGLGVGEQFF. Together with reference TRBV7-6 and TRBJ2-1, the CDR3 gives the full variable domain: GAGVSQSPRYKVTKRGQDVALRCDPISGHVSLYWYRQALGQGPEFLTYFNYEAQQDKSGLPNDRFSAERPEGSISTLTIQRTEQRDSAMYRCASSLVGLGVGEQFFGPGTRLTVL.

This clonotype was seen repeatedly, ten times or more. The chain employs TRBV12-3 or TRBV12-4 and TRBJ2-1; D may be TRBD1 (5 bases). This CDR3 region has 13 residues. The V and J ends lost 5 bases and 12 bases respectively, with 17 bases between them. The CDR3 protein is CASSALLRTGQFF. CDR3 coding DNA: TGTGCCAGCAGTGCCCTCCTTAGAACAGGGCAGTTCTTC.

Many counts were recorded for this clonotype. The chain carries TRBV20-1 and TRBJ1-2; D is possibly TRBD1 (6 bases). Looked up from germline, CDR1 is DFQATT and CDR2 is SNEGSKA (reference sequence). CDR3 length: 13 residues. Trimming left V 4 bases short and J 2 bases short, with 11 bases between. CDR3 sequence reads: CSATQDRNYGYTF. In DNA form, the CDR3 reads TGCAGTGCTACACAGGACAGAAACTATGGCTACACCTTC.

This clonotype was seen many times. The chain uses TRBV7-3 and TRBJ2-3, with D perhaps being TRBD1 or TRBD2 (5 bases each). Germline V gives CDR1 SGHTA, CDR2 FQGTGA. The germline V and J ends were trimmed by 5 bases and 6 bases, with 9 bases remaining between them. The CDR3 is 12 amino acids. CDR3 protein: CASSPGSDTQYF. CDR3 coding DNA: TGTGCCAGCAGCCCAGGGAGCGATACGCAGTATTTT.

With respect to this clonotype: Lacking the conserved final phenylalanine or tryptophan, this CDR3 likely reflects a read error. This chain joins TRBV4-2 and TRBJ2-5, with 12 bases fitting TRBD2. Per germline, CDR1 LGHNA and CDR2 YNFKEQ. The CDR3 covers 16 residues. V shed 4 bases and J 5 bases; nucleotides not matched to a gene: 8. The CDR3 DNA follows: TGTGCCAGCAGCCCACTGACTAGCGGGGGACAGGAGACCCAGTACAAC. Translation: CASSPLTSGGQETQYN.

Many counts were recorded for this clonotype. As DNA, the CDR3 is TGTGCCAGCAGTGAAGGGAAGGGCTATGGCTACACCTTC. This gives the protein CASSEGKGYGYTF. The rearrangement uses TRBV2 and TRBJ1-2; D not certain. The V end was cut by 1 base, the J end by 4 bases, with 7 bases between. The CDR3 spans 13 residues. CDR1 and CDR2 from the germline V gene are SNHLY and FYNNEI. The variable domain in full, with the rest retrieved from reference TRBV2 and TRBJ1-2, is EPEVTQTPSHQVTQMGQEVILRCVPISNHLYFYWYRQILGQKVEFLVSFYNNEISEKSEIFDDQFSVERPDGSNFTLKIRSTKLEDSAMYFCASSEGKGYGYTFGSGTRLTVV.